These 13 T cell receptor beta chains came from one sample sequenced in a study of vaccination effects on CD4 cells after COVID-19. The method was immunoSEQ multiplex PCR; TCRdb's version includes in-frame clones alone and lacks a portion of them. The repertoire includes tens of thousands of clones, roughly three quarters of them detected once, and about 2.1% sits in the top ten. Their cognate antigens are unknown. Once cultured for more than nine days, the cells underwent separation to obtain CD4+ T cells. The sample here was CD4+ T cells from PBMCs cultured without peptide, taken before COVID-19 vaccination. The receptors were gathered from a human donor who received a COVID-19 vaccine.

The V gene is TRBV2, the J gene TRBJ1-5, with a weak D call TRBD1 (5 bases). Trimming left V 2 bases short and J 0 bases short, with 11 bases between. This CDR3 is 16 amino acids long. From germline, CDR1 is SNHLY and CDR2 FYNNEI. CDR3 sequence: CASSELWTNSNQPQHF. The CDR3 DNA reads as TGTGCCAGCAGTGAATTATGGACAAATAGCAATCAGCCCCAGCATTTT.

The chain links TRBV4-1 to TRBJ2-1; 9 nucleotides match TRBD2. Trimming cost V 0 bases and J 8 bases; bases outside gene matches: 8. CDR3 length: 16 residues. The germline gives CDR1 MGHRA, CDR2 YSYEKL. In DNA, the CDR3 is TGCGCCAGCAGCCAAGAGCGGCGCGGGGGGGCTCATGAGCAGTTCTTC. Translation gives CASSQERRGGAHEQFF.

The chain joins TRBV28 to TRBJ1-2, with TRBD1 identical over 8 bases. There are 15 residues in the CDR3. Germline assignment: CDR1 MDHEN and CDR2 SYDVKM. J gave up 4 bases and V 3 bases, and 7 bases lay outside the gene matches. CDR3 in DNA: TGTGCCAGCAGTTTGATAGACAGGGGCTCCTATGGCTACACCTTC. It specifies CASSLIDRGSYGYTF.

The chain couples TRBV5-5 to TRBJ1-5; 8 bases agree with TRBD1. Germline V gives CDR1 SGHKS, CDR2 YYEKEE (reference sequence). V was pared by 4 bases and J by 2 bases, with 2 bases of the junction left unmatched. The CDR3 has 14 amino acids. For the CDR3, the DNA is TGTGCCAGCAGCACGACAGGGGGCAATCAGCCCCAGCATTTT. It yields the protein CASSTTGGNQPQHF. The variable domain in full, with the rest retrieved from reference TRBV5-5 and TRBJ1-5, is DAGVTQSPTHLIKTRGQQVTLRCSPISGHKSVSWYQQVLGQGPQFIFQYYEKEERGRGNFPDRFSARQFPNYSSELNVNALLLGDSALYLCASSTTGGNQPQHFGDGTRLSIL.

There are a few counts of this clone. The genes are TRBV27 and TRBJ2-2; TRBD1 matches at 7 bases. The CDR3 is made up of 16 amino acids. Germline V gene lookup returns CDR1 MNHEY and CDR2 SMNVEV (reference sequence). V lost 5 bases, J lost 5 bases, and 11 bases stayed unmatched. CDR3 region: CASSPRQGRRTGELFF. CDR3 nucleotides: TGTGCCAGCAGTCCCAGACAGGGTAGGAGAACCGGGGAGCTGTTTTTT.

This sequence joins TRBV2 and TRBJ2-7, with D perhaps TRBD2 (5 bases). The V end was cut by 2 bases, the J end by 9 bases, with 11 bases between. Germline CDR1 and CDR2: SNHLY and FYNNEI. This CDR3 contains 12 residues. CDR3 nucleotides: TGTGCCAGCAGTGAACGGGATCCTGGGCAGTACGTC. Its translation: CASSERDPGQYV.

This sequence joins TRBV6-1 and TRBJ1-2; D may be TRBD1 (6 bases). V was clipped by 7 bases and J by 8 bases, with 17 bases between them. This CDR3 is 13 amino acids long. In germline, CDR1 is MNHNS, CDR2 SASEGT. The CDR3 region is CASTKDSSRGYTF. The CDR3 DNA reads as TGTGCCAGCACCAAGGACAGCTCTAGGGGCTACACCTTC.

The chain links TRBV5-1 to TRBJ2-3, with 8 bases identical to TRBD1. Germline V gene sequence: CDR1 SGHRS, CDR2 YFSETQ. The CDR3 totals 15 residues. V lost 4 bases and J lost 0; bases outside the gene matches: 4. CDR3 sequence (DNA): TGCGCCAGCAGCGGGGGACAGGCGAGCACAGATACGCAGTATTTT. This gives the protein CASSGGQASTDTQYF.

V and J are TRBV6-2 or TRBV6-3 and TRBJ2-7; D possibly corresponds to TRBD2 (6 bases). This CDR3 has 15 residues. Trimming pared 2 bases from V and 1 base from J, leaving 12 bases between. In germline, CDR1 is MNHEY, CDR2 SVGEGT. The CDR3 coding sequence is TGTGCCAGCAGTTACCCGGGGGTACAATCCTACGAGCAGTACGTC. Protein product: CASSYPGVQSYEQYV.

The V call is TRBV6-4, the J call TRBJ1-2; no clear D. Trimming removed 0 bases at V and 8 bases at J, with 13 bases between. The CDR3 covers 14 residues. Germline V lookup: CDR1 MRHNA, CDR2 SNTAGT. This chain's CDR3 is CASSDSQGRRGYTF. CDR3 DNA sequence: TGTGCCAGCAGTGACTCCCAAGGGCGGCGAGGCTACACCTTC.

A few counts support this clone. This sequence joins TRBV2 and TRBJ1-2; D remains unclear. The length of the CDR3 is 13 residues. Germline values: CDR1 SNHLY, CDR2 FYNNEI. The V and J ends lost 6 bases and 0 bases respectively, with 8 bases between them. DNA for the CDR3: TGTGCCAGCAGGACGGTAGCTAACTATGGCTACACCTTC. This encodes CASRTVANYGYTF.

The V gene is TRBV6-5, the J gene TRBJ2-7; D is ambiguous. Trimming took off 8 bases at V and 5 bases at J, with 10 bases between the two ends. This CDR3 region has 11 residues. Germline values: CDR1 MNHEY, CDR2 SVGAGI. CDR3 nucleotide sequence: TGTGCCAGCGAAGGGTCCCACGAGCAGTACGTC. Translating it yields CASEGSHEQYV.

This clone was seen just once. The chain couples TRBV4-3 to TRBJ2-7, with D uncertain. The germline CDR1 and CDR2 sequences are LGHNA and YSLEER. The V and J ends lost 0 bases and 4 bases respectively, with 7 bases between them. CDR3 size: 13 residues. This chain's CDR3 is CASSQELGYEQYV. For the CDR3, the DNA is TGCGCCAGCAGCCAAGAGCTGGGTTACGAGCAGTACGTC.